The 15 T cell receptor beta chains in this list originate from one sample, sequenced in a study of STAT5B mutations in CD4+ large granular lymphocyte leukemia. Assay used: immunoSEQ multiplex PCR; TCRdb lists only in-frame clones, some missing. The sample consists of tens of thousands of clones, under 80% of them appearing once. Sequencing was performed on CD4+ T cells from blood buffy coats. The receptors derive from a human donor in good health.

The V call is TRBV9, the J call TRBJ2-5, with TRBD2 matching over 9 bases. Germline lookup yields CDR1 SGDLS and CDR2 YYNGEE. V shed 4 bases and J 3 bases; nucleotides not matched to a gene: 7. The CDR3 has 15 amino acids. CDR3 bases: TGTGCCAGCAGCCAAGCGGGAGGACTTGAAGAGACCCAGTACTTC. Protein sequence: CASSQAGGLEETQYF.

The chain combines TRBV10-1 with TRBJ1-4; no definite D call. CDR1 and CDR2 from the germline V gene are WNHNN and SYGVQD (reference sequence). The CDR3 spans 16 residues. The V gene lost 3 bases and the J gene lost 3 bases, with 14 bases spanning the gap. The CDR3 region has the DNA TGCGCCAGCAGTGATCGGGGAGGTACAGCTAATGAAAAACTGTTTTTT. It yields the protein CASSDRGGTANEKLFF.

The table lists this clone with a few counts. The CDR3 reads CAWSQGSNQPQHF. In DNA, the CDR3 is TGTGCCTGGAGTCAAGGGTCCAATCAGCCCCAGCATTTT. The V and J genes are TRBV30 and TRBJ1-5; D is ambiguous. The CDR3 is 13 amino acids. The germline V gene encodes CDR1 GTSNPN and CDR2 SVGIG (reference sequence). Trimming removed 2 bases at V and 3 bases at J, with 8 bases between.

The chain couples TRBV5-6 to TRBJ1-3; D uncertain. CDR1 and CDR2 from the germline V gene are SGHDT and YYEEEE. Deletions cut 6 bases from V and 2 bases from J, with 18 bases between. CDR3 length: 16 residues. The CDR3 spells CASNVRKIRTGNTIYF. Written as DNA, the CDR3 is TGTGCCAGCAACGTGAGAAAGATTCGGACTGGAAACACCATATATTTT.

The chain recombines TRBV7-2 with TRBJ2-3; TRBD2 is a possible D gene (5 bases). Trimming took 6 bases from V and 7 from J, leaving 11 bases between them. In germline, CDR1 is SGHTA, CDR2 FQGNSA. There are 12 residues in the CDR3. The CDR3 nucleotides read TGTGCCAGCAGGCTAGCCGGAAATACGCAGTATTTT. This codes for CASRLAGNTQYF.

Only a few counts were recorded for this clone. The rearrangement links TRBV2 to TRBJ1-1, with D tentatively TRBD1 (6 bases). The CDR3 extends over 13 amino acids. Trimming cost V 7 bases and J 1 base, with 10 bases left between them. In germline, CDR1 is SNHLY, CDR2 FYNNEI. The CDR3: CASTRDTNTEAFF. In DNA form, the CDR3 reads TGTGCCAGCACCCGGGACACGAACACTGAAGCTTTCTTT.

The chain couples TRBV19 to TRBJ1-4; D remains ambiguous. V dropped 5 bases and J dropped 0 bases, with 13 bases sitting between them. This CDR3 has 16 residues. The germline V gene has CDR1 LNHDA and CDR2 SQIVND (reference sequence). CDR3 region: CASSPTPGATNEKLFF. In DNA form, the CDR3 reads TGTGCCAGTAGTCCTACACCGGGTGCAACTAATGAAAAACTGTTTTTT.

The genes are TRBV27 and TRBJ2-6, with D tentatively TRBD2 (5 bases). Trimming took 4 bases from V and 5 from J, leaving 12 bases between them. In germline, CDR1 is MNHEY, CDR2 SMNVEV (reference sequence). The CDR3 has 15 residues. The DNA for the CDR3 is TGTGCCAGCAGTTATGACGGGGTGCGGGCCAACGTCCTGACTTTC. Translated, it gives CASSYDGVRANVLTF.

The genes are TRBV2 and TRBJ2-1, with D unclear. This CDR3 spans 13 amino acids. Trimming stripped 3 bases from V and 7 bases from J, with 10 bases between. CDR1 and CDR2 (germline): SNHLY, FYNNEI. For the CDR3, the DNA is TGTGCCAGCAGTGAGGGTCCCATGAATGAGCAGTTCTTC. This encodes CASSEGPMNEQFF. The variable domain in full, completed from reference TRBV2 and TRBJ2-1, reads EPEVTQTPSHQVTQMGQEVILRCVPISNHLYFYWYRQILGQKVEFLVSFYNNEISEKSEIFDDQFSVERPDGSNFTLKIRSTKLEDSAMYFCASSEGPMNEQFFGPGTRLTVL.

The chain combines TRBV5-1 with TRBJ2-2; D might be TRBD1 (6 bases). The CDR3 has 15 amino acids. Germline assignment: CDR1 SGHRS and CDR2 YFSETQ. V was pared by 5 bases and J by 6 bases, with 17 bases between. CDR3 DNA: TGCGCCAGCAGGCAAGCAGGGGTTTTTGCCGGGGAGCTGTTTTTT. Residues: CASRQAGVFAGELFF.

In the case of this clone: One end of the junction varies from germline; a read error may be responsible. V is TRBV11-2 and J is TRBJ2-7; no clear D. The germline CDR1 and CDR2 sequences are SGHAT and FQNNGV. This CDR3 has 13 residues. CDR3 bases: TGTGCCAGCAGCTTGTTAGCCGGCCCAAACCTGCACTTC. Its translation is CASSLLAGPNLHF.

The gene calls are TRBV14 and TRBJ2-1; D may match TRBD1 or TRBD2 (5 bases each). CDR3 size: 16 residues. Germline V gene lookup returns CDR1 SGHDN and CDR2 FVKESK. V was shortened by 1 base and J by 6 bases, with 16 bases between the two germline ends. For the CDR3, the DNA is TGTGCCAGCAGCCAAGTTTCCGGGGCGATAGGCAATGAGCAGTTCTTC. Its translation: CASSQVSGAIGNEQFF.

The chain couples TRBV7-2 to TRBJ2-2; TRBD2 matches at 7 bases. Trimming removed 4 bases from V and 2 bases from J; junction bases left unmatched: 1. The V gene's germline CDR1 is SGHTA and CDR2 FQGNSA. The CDR3 is 14 residues long. CDR3 residues: CASSWGLNTGELFF. The CDR3 DNA follows: TGTGCCAGCAGCTGGGGACTAAACACCGGGGAGCTGTTTTTT.

This clone was recorded only once. The chain is built from TRBV19 and TRBJ2-4; 7 nucleotides align to TRBD1. From germline, CDR1 is LNHDA and CDR2 SQIVND (reference sequence). The CDR3 runs to 14 residues. With 6 bases clipped from V and 5 bases from J, the junction kept 7 bases outside the gene matches. CDR3 in DNA: TGTGCCAGTAGATACGACAGGGTCCAAAACATTCAGTACTTC. Translating it yields CASRYDRVQNIQYF.

V and J are TRBV29-1 and TRBJ2-7; 8 bases fit TRBD1. Per the germline V gene, CDR1 is SQVTM and CDR2 is ANQGSEA. The CDR3 has 12 amino acids. The trim removed 4 bases at V and 7 bases at J, leaving 6 bases unmatched. This CDR3 reads CSVGTGLGEQYF. The CDR3 nucleotides read TGCAGCGTTGGGACAGGGCTTGGGGAGCAGTACTTC.